The clone carrying this T cell receptor (beta chain) was recorded a few times. A junction boundary mismatches the germline segment, possibly from a read error. This sample stems from a study of cytomegalovirus exposure and HLA in healthy donors. Both 60 Vbeta primers and 13 Jbeta primers went into the PCR. Method: immunoSEQ multiplex PCR; TCRdb's copy keeps in-frame clones and lacks some. The table records roughly 60,000 clones, roughly 75% of them present only once. This CDR3 region has 13 residues. Germline V lookup: CDR1 SGHRS, CDR2 YFSETQ. Whereas donors were nominally healthy upon sampling, unrecorded immune exposures were probable.

The chain recombines TRBV5-1 with TRBJ1-1; D is unclear. The TCR originated in a woman aged 30 to 39 in good health and CMV-seronegative. Sequenced sample: PBMCs. The CDR3 DNA reads as TGCGCCAGCAGCTTGGTGGCTAATCGGGTTCGAAGCTTT. This gives the protein CASSLVANRVRSF.